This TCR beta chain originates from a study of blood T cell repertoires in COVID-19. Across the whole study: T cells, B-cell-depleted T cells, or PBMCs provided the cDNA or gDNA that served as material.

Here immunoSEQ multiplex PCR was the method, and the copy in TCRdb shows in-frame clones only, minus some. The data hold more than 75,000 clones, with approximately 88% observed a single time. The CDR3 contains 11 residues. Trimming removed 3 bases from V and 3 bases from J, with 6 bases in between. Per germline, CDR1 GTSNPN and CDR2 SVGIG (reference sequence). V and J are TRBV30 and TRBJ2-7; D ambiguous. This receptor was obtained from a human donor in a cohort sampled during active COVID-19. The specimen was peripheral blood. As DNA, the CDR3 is TGTGCCTGGAGCCTCCTCTACGAGCAGTACTTC. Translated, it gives CAWSLLYEQYF.